This T cell receptor (beta chain) was obtained from a study of T cells in tumors after PD-1 blockade. Turning to the study itself: Treatment was either pembrolizumab 200 mg every 3 weeks or cemiplimab 350 mg every 2 weeks. Findings and limits, study-wide: Expanded exhausted CD8+ clones after therapy were mostly novel clonotypes. Only pre- versus post-treatment comparisons showed clonal replacement.

TCRdb's table, derived via immunoSEQ multiplex PCR, lists solely in-frame clones and lacks some. Among more than 8,000 clones listed, 50% to 65% were seen once. Points on this clone: Its target is not known.

The input for sequencing was tumor tissue, taken after anti-PD-1 treatment. The TCR sequence derives from a human donor with basal cell carcinoma.

The CDR3 is CATSDHDTGELFF. CDR3 coding DNA: TGTGCCACCAGTGATCACGACACCGGGGAGCTGTTTTTT. This chain links TRBV24-1 with TRBJ2-2; no definite D call. Germline V lookup: CDR1 KGHDR, CDR2 SFDVKD. V gave up 3 bases and J gave up 3 bases, with 4 bases separating them. The CDR3 has 13 residues.